Listed below are T cell receptor beta chains from one sample, sequenced in a study of identical twins. TCRdb re-called the 5' RACE reads through MiXCR, storing one row per CDR3 protein. The table lists roughly 290,000 distinct CDR3 sequences, 8% to 9.5% of them singletons. A further study also used this sample, focusing on yellow fever vaccine responses in identical twins.

The specimen sequenced was CD8+ T cells sorted from blood. These TCRs come from a woman aged 18-35 years in good health. Each CDR3 is given with its conserved first and last residue. A D gene is named only where the DNA matches it firmly. Clone size appears in some rows only: once, few, many, or a class for an expanded clone.

v_gene: TRBV12-3/TRBV12-4
abundance: -
d_gene: -
len: 13
j_gene: TRBJ2-2
CDR3aa: CASSQGSAGELFF
CDR3nt: TGTGCCAGCAGCCAGGGGAGTGCCGGGGAGCTGTTTTTT

v_gene: TRBV4-2
abundance: few
d_gene: TRBD2
len: 17
j_gene: TRBJ2-2
CDR3aa: CASSQVSGGGDTGELFF
CDR3nt: TGTGCCAGCAGCCAAGTTAGCGGGGGGGGGGACACCGGGGAGCTGTTTTTT

v_gene: TRBV27
abundance: -
d_gene: -
len: 15
j_gene: TRBJ1-5
CDR3aa: CASRGQGGYNQPQHF
CDR3nt: TGTGCCAGCAGGGGGCAGGGCGGTTACAATCAGCCCCAGCATTTT

v_gene: TRBV2
abundance: few
d_gene: -
len: 16
j_gene: TRBJ2-7
CDR3aa: CASSETGTSSDYEQYF
CDR3nt: TGTGCCAGCAGTGAAACAGGGACTTCGAGCGACTACGAGCAGTACTTC

v_gene: TRBV5-1
abundance: many
d_gene: -
len: 19
j_gene: TRBJ2-5
CDR3aa: CASSSPDRKTGSGVETQYF
CDR3nt: TGCGCCAGCAGCTCACCCGACCGTAAAACAGGGTCGGGCGTAGAGACCCAGTACTTC

v_gene: TRBV12-3/TRBV12-4
abundance: many
d_gene: TRBD2
len: 15
j_gene: TRBJ2-2
CDR3aa: CASSLAGGHTGELFF
CDR3nt: TGTGCCAGCAGTCTAGCGGGGGGCCACACCGGGGAGCTGTTTTTT

v_gene: TRBV7-9
abundance: many
d_gene: -
len: 14
j_gene: TRBJ2-7
CDR3aa: CASSRDLLTYEQYF
CDR3nt: TGTGCCAGCAGCCGGGACTTGCTGACCTACGAGCAGTACTTC

v_gene: TRBV6-5
abundance: few
d_gene: -
len: 15
j_gene: TRBJ1-1
CDR3aa: CASSYLRGVNTEAFF
CDR3nt: TGTGCCAGCAGTTACCTCCGGGGGGTGAACACTGAAGCTTTCTTT

v_gene: TRBV4-3
abundance: many
d_gene: TRBD2
len: 15
j_gene: TRBJ2-2
CDR3aa: CASSPRLAFTGELFF
CDR3nt: TGCGCCAGCAGCCCCCGACTAGCTTTTACCGGGGAGCTGTTTTTT

v_gene: TRBV19
abundance: -
d_gene: -
len: 13
j_gene: TRBJ2-7
CDR3aa: CASSDRNSYEQYF
CDR3nt: TGTGCCAGTAGTGACAGAAACTCCTACGAGCAGTACTTC

v_gene: TRBV11-1
abundance: few
d_gene: -
len: 17
j_gene: TRBJ2-1
CDR3aa: CASSTQDVGPRYNEQFF
CDR3nt: TGTGCCAGCAGCACCCAAGATGTAGGACCTCGTTACAATGAGCAGTTCTTC

v_gene: TRBV27
abundance: few
d_gene: -
len: 13
j_gene: TRBJ1-5
CDR3aa: CASSEGNNQPQHF
CDR3nt: TGTGCCAGCAGTGAAGGAAACAATCAGCCCCAGCATTTT

v_gene: TRBV20-1
abundance: few
d_gene: TRBD2
len: 14
j_gene: TRBJ2-7
CDR3aa: CSATPSGGDWEQYF
CDR3nt: TGCAGTGCTACTCCTAGCGGCGGGGACTGGGAGCAGTACTTC

v_gene: TRBV11-3
abundance: -
d_gene: -
len: 13
j_gene: TRBJ2-1
CDR3aa: CASSAFKTGEQFF
CDR3nt: TGTGCCAGCAGCGCCTTCAAGACCGGTGAGCAGTTCTTC

v_gene: TRBV29-1
abundance: -
d_gene: -
len: 13
j_gene: TRBJ2-1
CDR3aa: CSVVPGEANEQFF
CDR3nt: TGCAGCGTTGTGCCAGGGGAGGCCAATGAGCAGTTCTTC

v_gene: TRBV20-1
abundance: -
d_gene: -
len: 12
j_gene: TRBJ2-3
CDR3aa: CSARGEEDTQYF
CDR3nt: TGCAGTGCTAGAGGGGAGGAAGATACGCAGTATTTT

v_gene: TRBV29-1
abundance: few
d_gene: -
len: 14
j_gene: TRBJ1-2
CDR3aa: CSVEGGAANYGYTF
CDR3nt: TGCAGCGTTGAAGGTGGTGCAGCAAACTATGGCTACACCTTC

v_gene: TRBV11-2
abundance: few
d_gene: -
len: 14
j_gene: TRBJ2-5
CDR3aa: CASSFPLAQKTQYF
CDR3nt: TGTGCCAGCAGCTTTCCCCTAGCACAAAAGACCCAGTACTTC

v_gene: TRBV12-5
abundance: few
d_gene: -
len: 12
j_gene: TRBJ2-3
CDR3aa: CASGHAPDTQYF
CDR3nt: TGTGCTAGTGGACATGCGCCAGATACGCAGTATTTT

v_gene: TRBV29-1
abundance: -
d_gene: TRBD1
len: 13
j_gene: TRBJ1-2
CDR3aa: CSVEQGNGDGYTF
CDR3nt: TGCAGCGTGGAACAGGGGAACGGGGATGGCTACACCTTC

v_gene: TRBV4-3
abundance: many
d_gene: -
len: 15
j_gene: TRBJ2-1
CDR3aa: CASSQRQALYNEQFF
CDR3nt: TGCGCCAGCAGCCAACGACAGGCGCTTTACAATGAGCAGTTCTTC

v_gene: TRBV27
abundance: -
d_gene: -
len: 14
j_gene: TRBJ1-1
CDR3aa: CASTPTGTNTEAFF
CDR3nt: TGTGCCAGCACCCCAACAGGTACGAACACTGAAGCTTTCTTT

v_gene: TRBV28
abundance: few
d_gene: TRBD1
len: 17
j_gene: TRBJ2-7
CDR3aa: CASSAYYRGLSSYEQYF
CDR3nt: TGTGCCAGCAGTGCGTACTACAGGGGGCTCAGCTCCTACGAGCAGTACTTC

v_gene: TRBV6-4
abundance: few
d_gene: -
len: 13
j_gene: TRBJ2-7
CDR3aa: CASSERPFYEQYF
CDR3nt: TGTGCCAGCAGCGAGAGGCCATTTTACGAGCAGTACTTC

v_gene: TRBV27
abundance: -
d_gene: -
len: 12
j_gene: TRBJ2-3
CDR3aa: CAIGAGTDTQYF
CDR3nt: TGTGCCATAGGGGCTGGCACAGATACGCAGTATTTT

v_gene: TRBV2
abundance: few
d_gene: TRBD1
len: 15
j_gene: TRBJ2-7
CDR3aa: CASRGRQGTFYEQYF
CDR3nt: TGTGCCAGCAGGGGTAGACAGGGAACCTTCTACGAGCAGTACTTC

v_gene: TRBV7-9
abundance: few
d_gene: -
len: 15
j_gene: TRBJ1-2
CDR3aa: CASSFIQGASGGYTF
CDR3nt: TGTGCCAGCAGCTTTATACAGGGAGCAAGTGGTGGCTACACCTTC

v_gene: TRBV7-9
abundance: many
d_gene: -
len: 13
j_gene: TRBJ2-7
CDR3aa: CASSPRLSYEQYF
CDR3nt: TGTGCCAGCAGCCCCCGGTTGTCCTACGAGCAGTACTTC

v_gene: TRBV7-6
abundance: -
d_gene: -
len: 16
j_gene: TRBJ2-3
CDR3aa: CASSPAGAPGGDTQYF
CDR3nt: TGTGCCAGCAGCCCCGCCGGGGCGCCCGGGGGAGATACGCAGTATTTT

v_gene: TRBV6-5
abundance: few
d_gene: -
len: 12
j_gene: TRBJ2-5
CDR3aa: CASNRLGETQYF
CDR3nt: TGTGCCAGCAACCGCTTAGGGGAGACCCAGTACTTC

v_gene: TRBV7-9
abundance: -
d_gene: -
len: 16
j_gene: TRBJ2-1
CDR3aa: CASSPGEGGGWNEQFF
CDR3nt: TGTGCCAGCAGCCCTGGCGAGGGTGGGGGGTGGAATGAGCAGTTCTTC

v_gene: TRBV4-2
abundance: -
d_gene: TRBD2
len: 16
j_gene: TRBJ2-3
CDR3aa: CASSQMAGGGTDTQYF
CDR3nt: TGTGCCAGCAGCCAAATGGCGGGAGGCGGCACAGATACGCAGTATTTT

v_gene: TRBV7-2
abundance: many
d_gene: TRBD1
len: 15
j_gene: TRBJ1-2
CDR3aa: CASSSTRTGGEGYTF
CDR3nt: TGTGCCAGCAGCTCCACCCGGACAGGGGGAGAGGGCTACACCTTC

v_gene: TRBV6-1
abundance: few
d_gene: TRBD1
len: 14
j_gene: TRBJ2-7
CDR3aa: CASSVGTESYEQYF
CDR3nt: TGTGCCAGCAGTGTCGGGACAGAGAGCTACGAGCAGTACTTC

v_gene: TRBV12-3/TRBV12-4
abundance: few
d_gene: TRBD2
len: 17
j_gene: TRBJ2-3
CDR3aa: CASSSSLWDYSTDTQYF
CDR3nt: TGTGCCAGCAGTTCTTCACTCTGGGACTACAGCACAGATACGCAGTATTTT

v_gene: TRBV6-1
abundance: many
d_gene: TRBD1
len: 14
j_gene: TRBJ2-7
CDR3aa: CASSLIQGAFEQYF
CDR3nt: TGTGCCAGCAGCTTGATACAGGGGGCTTTCGAGCAGTACTTC

v_gene: TRBV6-5
abundance: -
d_gene: TRBD2
len: 15
j_gene: TRBJ2-5
CDR3aa: CASSSTLADQETQYF
CDR3nt: TGTGCCAGCAGTTCCACACTAGCGGACCAAGAGACCCAGTACTTC

v_gene: TRBV20-1
abundance: few
d_gene: -
len: 14
j_gene: TRBJ1-4
CDR3aa: CSARDWGGEEKLFF
CDR3nt: TGCAGTGCTAGAGATTGGGGCGGTGAGGAAAAACTGTTTTTT

v_gene: TRBV5-1
abundance: few
d_gene: -
len: 17
j_gene: TRBJ2-7
CDR3aa: CASSLDRAGPRNYEQYF
CDR3nt: TGCGCCAGCAGCTTGGATAGAGCGGGTCCGCGAAACTACGAGCAGTACTTC

v_gene: TRBV19
abundance: -
d_gene: TRBD1
len: 15
j_gene: TRBJ2-4
CDR3aa: CASSKKDRVFDIQYF
CDR3nt: TGTGCCAGTAGTAAAAAGGACAGGGTTTTTGACATTCAGTACTTC

v_gene: TRBV2
abundance: many
d_gene: -
len: 11
j_gene: TRBJ2-1
CDR3aa: CASLTGTEQFF
CDR3nt: TGTGCCAGTTTAACGGGTACTGAGCAGTTCTTC

v_gene: TRBV7-3
abundance: many
d_gene: -
len: 15
j_gene: TRBJ2-3
CDR3aa: CASSLISGYTDTQYF
CDR3nt: TGTGCCAGCAGCTTAATCAGCGGGTACACAGATACGCAGTATTTT

v_gene: TRBV6-2/TRBV6-3
abundance: -
d_gene: -
len: 18
j_gene: TRBJ1-3
CDR3aa: CASSSREQAIDSGNTIYF
CDR3nt: TGTGCCAGCAGTTCAAGGGAACAGGCGATCGACTCTGGAAACACCATATATTTT

v_gene: TRBV5-1
abundance: many
d_gene: -
len: 13
j_gene: TRBJ1-2
CDR3aa: CASSLARVDGYTF
CDR3nt: TGCGCCAGCAGCTTGGCCAGGGTGGATGGCTACACCTTC

v_gene: TRBV4-3
abundance: -
d_gene: -
len: 15
j_gene: TRBJ2-3
CDR3aa: CASSPPPRGIVTQYF
CDR3nt: TGCGCCAGCAGCCCCCCCCCCCGGGGGATTGTCACGCAGTATTTT

v_gene: TRBV7-9
abundance: few
d_gene: TRBD1
len: 17
j_gene: TRBJ1-2
CDR3aa: CASSTERTGPTNYGYTF
CDR3nt: TGTGCCAGCAGCACCGAGAGGACAGGGCCAACCAACTATGGCTACACCTTC

v_gene: TRBV7-9
abundance: many
d_gene: -
len: 14
j_gene: TRBJ1-1
CDR3aa: CASSGPAVNTEAFF
CDR3nt: TGTGCCAGCAGCGGGCCGGCCGTGAACACTGAAGCTTTCTTT

v_gene: TRBV6-5
abundance: -
d_gene: TRBD1
len: 17
j_gene: TRBJ2-2
CDR3aa: CASSYSPRTGGTGELFF
CDR3nt: TGTGCCAGCAGTTATTCACCCAGGACAGGGGGCACCGGGGAGCTGTTTTTT

v_gene: TRBV27
abundance: few
d_gene: -
len: 15
j_gene: TRBJ1-1
CDR3aa: CASSLSGGLDTEAFF
CDR3nt: TGTGCCAGCAGTTTATCGGGGGGGCTCGACACTGAAGCTTTCTTT

v_gene: TRBV20-1
abundance: -
d_gene: -
len: 10
j_gene: TRBJ1-2
CDR3aa: CSGEAIGYTF
CDR3nt: TGCAGTGGGGAAGCTATAGGCTACACCTTC

v_gene: TRBV29-1
abundance: -
d_gene: TRBD2
len: 16
j_gene: TRBJ2-3
CDR3aa: CSVDWDPGGRTDTQYF
CDR3nt: TGCAGCGTTGATTGGGATCCGGGAGGTCGCACAGATACGCAGTATTTT

v_gene: TRBV27
abundance: few
d_gene: -
len: 16
j_gene: TRBJ2-7
CDR3aa: CASSLRSREYSYEQYF
CDR3nt: TGTGCCAGCAGTTTAAGGAGCAGGGAATACTCCTACGAGCAGTACTTC

v_gene: TRBV4-3
abundance: many
d_gene: -
len: 16
j_gene: TRBJ2-1
CDR3aa: CASSQDRAGLDNEQFF
CDR3nt: TGCGCCAGCAGCCAAGATCGGGCGGGATTGGACAATGAGCAGTTCTTC